This T cell receptor beta chain is from a study of cytomegalovirus exposure and HLA in healthy donors. Healthy donors of bone marrow made up the group. PCR employed 60 Vbeta and 13 Jbeta primers. Repertoires were generated with immunoSEQ multiplex PCR, while TCRdb's copy carries only in-frame clones and drops some. This table has approximately 140,000 clones, 75% to 80% appearing once. The CDR3 consists of 16 residues. Germline assignment: CDR1 SGHTA and CDR2 FQGTGA. Trimming removed 5 bases from V and 10 bases from J; junction bases left unmatched: 13. The chain has TRBV7-3 and TRBJ2-1; 11 bases are a match to TRBD2. The sample was PBMCs. The clonotype originates from a middle-aged man in good health and CMV-seropositive. This CDR3 reads CASSPYSGRGGKEQFF. For the CDR3, the DNA is TGTGCCAGCAGCCCCTATAGCGGGAGGGGAGGGAAGGAGCAGTTCTTC.